One and the same sample provided the 28 T cell receptor beta chains below, sequenced in a study of OX40 agonist ivuxolimab in advanced cancers. TCRdb's table, derived via immunoSEQ multiplex PCR, lists solely in-frame clones and lacks some. The table lists roughly 87,000 clones, about 90% of them singletons, with over 6.5% in the top ten. The specimen comprised CD4+ or CD8+ T cells sorted from blood, sampled in a trial of the OX40 agonist ivuxolimab. The origin of the receptors is an adult with an advanced solid tumor such as melanoma, head and neck, liver or kidney cancer.

The chain employs TRBV9 and TRBJ2-4; a weak D match, TRBD1 (7 bases). CDR3 length: 13 residues. Trimming took 4 bases from V and 8 from J, leaving 13 bases between them. CDR1 and CDR2 from the germline V gene are SGDLS and YYNGEE. The CDR3 region is CASSQGGRDIQYF. In DNA form, the CDR3 reads TGTGCCAGCAGCCAGGGGGGCAGGGACATTCAGTACTTC.

This rearrangement joins TRBV5-4 to TRBJ2-3; 9 bases fit TRBD2. J gave up 2 bases and V 0 bases, and 16 bases lay outside the gene matches. Germline V CDR1 and CDR2: SGHNT, YYREEE (reference sequence). The CDR3 extends over 20 amino acids. The CDR3 DNA sequence: TGTGCCAGCAGCTTGGCGGAGCGGGGGGCCGACTTACTTCTCACAGATACGCAGTATTTT. This sequence encodes CASSLAERGADLLLTDTQYF.

This clone was picked up one time. The chain links TRBV6-1 to TRBJ2-5; D uncertain. The J call could be wrong; TRBJ2-7 is a better fit for the DNA end. The germline V gene encodes CDR1 MNHNS and CDR2 SASEGT. This CDR3 has 13 amino acids. CDR3 residues: CASSVEGSYEQYF. DNA for the CDR3: TGTGCCAGCAGTGTGGAAGGATCTTACGAGCAGTACTTC.

A single count supports this clone. V is TRBV7-9 and J is TRBJ1-4; weak D call: TRBD1 (6 bases). V was pared by 2 bases and J by 8 bases, with 18 bases between. The CDR3 is 16 residues long. CDR1 is SEHNR and CDR2 is FQNEAQ in the germline V gene (reference sequence). CDR3 amino acids: CASSLTEQGPGEKLFF. The CDR3 DNA reads TGTGCCAGCAGCTTAACGGAGCAGGGGCCTGGGGAAAAACTGTTTTTT.

V and J are TRBV9 and TRBJ2-2, with D possibly being TRBD2 (6 bases). CDR3 length: 18 amino acids. Germline V lookup: CDR1 SGDLS, CDR2 YYNGEE. The V end was cut by 0 bases, the J end by 4 bases, with 19 bases between. CDR3 coding DNA: TGTGCCAGCAGCGTAGCTACCGGAAGGCGGGGAAGCACCGGGGAGCTGTTTTTT. Translating gives CASSVATGRRGSTGELFF.

The V call is TRBV7-6, the J call TRBJ2-7; D is undetermined. This CDR3 is 13 amino acids long. Trimming pared 5 bases from V and 3 bases from J, leaving 11 bases between. The germline CDR1 and CDR2 sequences are SGHVS and FNYEAQ. CDR3 in DNA: TGTGCCAGCAGCCCAGGTCCAAGCTACGAGCAGTACTTC. This sequence encodes CASSPGPSYEQYF.

The chain recombines TRBV13 with TRBJ1-4; D perhaps matches TRBD1 (5 bases). V was cut by 5 bases and J by 5 bases, with 15 bases left in between. The length of the CDR3 is 15 residues. Germline assignment: CDR1 PRHDT and CDR2 FYEKMQ (reference sequence). The CDR3 sequence: CASSDRGAPNEKLFF. Here the CDR3 DNA reads TGTGCCAGCAGCGACCGAGGGGCCCCAAATGAAAAACTGTTTTTT.

A note on this clone: This same CDR3 is encoded by further DNA sequences in the sample. J is TRBJ2-7 and V is TRBV27; 7 bases match TRBD1. The junction had 2 bases not matched to a gene; V was cut back by 7 bases and J by 5 bases. This CDR3 is 11 amino acids long. The V gene's germline CDR1 is MNHEY and CDR2 SMNVEV (reference sequence). The CDR3 DNA sequence: TGTGCCAGCACAGGGGGTCACGAGCAGTACTTC. Translated, it gives CASTGGHEQYF.

The chain uses TRBV27 and TRBJ2-5; 8 bases fit TRBD1. The closer fit of TRBJ2-7 to the DNA end suggests the J call may be wrong. CDR3 size: 14 residues. The V gene's germline CDR1 is MNHEY and CDR2 SMNVEV (reference sequence). CDR3 loop: CASRFGQGGDEQYF. CDR3 DNA: TGTGCCAGCAGATTTGGACAGGGAGGTGACGAGCAGTACTTC.

This clone was recorded once. CDR3 bases: TGTGCTTATAAGGATCACTACGAGCAGTACTTC. Its protein product is CAYKDHYEQYF. V and J are TRBV27 and TRBJ2-7; D is unclear. The CDR3 runs to 11 residues. The germline V gene encodes CDR1 MNHEY and CDR2 SMNVEV (reference sequence).

The chain couples TRBV4-1 to TRBJ1-3; no clear D. Per germline, CDR1 MGHRA and CDR2 YSYEKL. V was cut by 5 bases and J by 2 bases, with 16 bases left in between. This CDR3 is 16 amino acids long. The CDR3 DNA follows: TGCGCCAGCAGCGATGGAGAAGCGGCGGCTGGAAACACCATATATTTT. It encodes CASSDGEAAAGNTIYF.

The rearrangement uses TRBV2 and TRBJ2-7; D might be TRBD2 (6 bases). The germline V gene has CDR1 SNHLY and CDR2 FYNNEI. The ends were cut back, 5 bases at V and 2 bases at J, with 10 bases in the middle. The CDR3 runs 13 residues. CDR3 residues: CASSSRTTYEQYF. The DNA for the CDR3 is TGTGCCAGCAGTTCCAGGACTACCTACGAGCAGTACTTC.

The chain is built from TRBV25-1 and TRBJ2-4; D is uncertain. The length of the CDR3 is 13 residues. Trimming stripped 6 bases from V and 8 bases from J, with 14 bases between. Germline V lookup: CDR1 MGHDK, CDR2 SYGVNS. This CDR3 reads CASRPPGPDIQYF. The CDR3 nucleotides are TGTGCCAGCAGACCTCCGGGCCCAGACATTCAGTACTTC.

J is TRBJ2-3 and V is TRBV16, with TRBD1 identical over 9 bases. V lost 2 bases, J lost 0 bases, and 9 bases stayed unmatched. The CDR3 runs 18 residues. Germline CDR1 reads KGHSY; CDR2 reads FQNENV. CDR3 bases: TGTGCCAGCAGCCAAAGTCTGCGGACAGGGGCTAGCACAGATACGCAGTATTTT. Protein product: CASSQSLRTGASTDTQYF.

The chain joins TRBV19 to TRBJ1-2, with a possible D match to TRBD1 (6 bases). Germline CDR1 reads LNHDA; CDR2 reads SQIVND (reference sequence). V lost 5 bases and J lost 4, with 14 bases in between. There are 14 residues in the CDR3. As DNA, the CDR3 is TGTGCCAGTAGTCCGGGGGGGGCAGTCTATGGCTACACCTTC. This sequence encodes CASSPGGAVYGYTF.

This clone was found a few times. This chain joins TRBV9 and TRBJ1-2; D gene uncertain. This CDR3 spans 11 amino acids. Germline CDR1 is SGDLS and CDR2 is YYNGEE. Trimming removed 2 bases from V and 8 bases from J, with 7 bases in between. The CDR3 region is CASSVFGGYTF. CDR3 sequence (DNA): TGTGCCAGCAGCGTCTTCGGCGGCTACACCTTC.

The V and J genes are TRBV19 and TRBJ1-1, with 9 nucleotides matching TRBD1. After removal of 6 bases from V and 3 bases from J, the junction contained 17 bases not matched to a gene. The CDR3 totals 18 residues. Germline V lookup: CDR1 LNHDA, CDR2 SQIVND (reference sequence). CDR3 sequence reads: CASRGRDRVNLGDTEAFF. For the CDR3, the DNA is TGTGCCAGTAGGGGCCGGGACAGGGTGAATTTGGGGGACACTGAAGCTTTCTTT.

The chain has TRBV7-9 and TRBJ2-7, with 8 bases that match TRBD2. There are 14 residues in the CDR3. Trimming took 5 bases from V and 2 from J; bases not matched to a gene: 5. In germline, CDR1 is SEHNR, CDR2 FQNEAQ (reference sequence). CDR3 coding DNA: TGTGCCAGCAGCCCGCCGGGACTAGCCTACGAGCAGTACTTC. Protein sequence: CASSPPGLAYEQYF.

This sequence joins TRBV7-9 and TRBJ2-3; the match to TRBD1 covers 8 bases. Germline CDR1 is SEHNR and CDR2 is FQNEAQ (reference sequence). The V and J ends lost 4 bases and 1 base, in that order; junction bases with no gene match: 4. The CDR3 is 15 residues long. The CDR3 loop reads CASSWPDRGTDTQYF. The CDR3, as DNA: TGTGCCAGCAGCTGGCCGGACAGGGGCACAGATACGCAGTATTTT.

The chain carries TRBV10-3 and TRBJ1-4; D remains ambiguous. Trimming cost V 0 bases and J 7 bases, with 3 bases left between them. Germline V gene lookup returns CDR1 ENHRY and CDR2 SYGVKD. The CDR3 loop spans 12 amino acids. The DNA of the CDR3 is TGTGCCATCAGTGAGTCCGGTGAAAAACTGTTTTTT. Encoded protein: CAISESGEKLFF.

The chain carries TRBV27 and TRBJ1-5, with D unclear. The V end was cut by 2 bases, the J end by 1 base, with 9 bases between. This CDR3 contains 15 residues. Germline CDR1 is MNHEY and CDR2 is SMNVEV (reference sequence). The CDR3 nucleotides are TGTGCCAGCAGTTTAAGCCCGGCCAGCAATCAGCCCCAGCATTTT. Residues: CASSLSPASNQPQHF.

The J gene is TRBJ2-5, the V gene TRBV5-6; no firm D call. Trimming pared 2 bases from V and 4 bases from J, leaving 6 bases between. This CDR3 has 12 residues. Germline values: CDR1 SGHDT, CDR2 YYEEEE. This chain's CDR3 is CASSFPPETQYF. As DNA, the CDR3 is TGTGCCAGCAGCTTTCCCCCAGAGACCCAGTACTTC.

The chain carries TRBV12-5 and TRBJ2-2; D remains ambiguous. This CDR3 contains 13 residues. The germline V gene encodes CDR1 LGHNT and CDR2 FRNRAP. Trimming stripped 2 bases from V and 7 bases from J, with 8 bases between. This chain's CDR3 is CASGLWVHGELFF. As DNA, the CDR3 is TGTGCTAGTGGTTTGTGGGTTCACGGGGAGCTGTTTTTT.

This chain connects TRBV29-1 to TRBJ2-7; D gene uncertain. Trimming stripped 1 base from V and 2 bases from J, with 18 bases between. The germline V gene has CDR1 SQVTM and CDR2 ANQGSEA. This CDR3 has 16 residues. CDR3 loop: CSVEGPSGAIAYEQYF. CDR3 coding DNA: TGCAGCGTTGAAGGTCCGTCAGGAGCTATAGCCTACGAGCAGTACTTC.

This clone was seen a few times. This chain uses TRBV2 with TRBJ1-1; unclear D gene. The CDR3 consists of 12 residues. The V gene's germline CDR1 is SNHLY and CDR2 FYNNEI. V lost 4 bases to trimming and J lost 7 bases, with 10 bases between them. The CDR3 coding sequence is TGTGCCAGCAGTGTTTTGGGAATTGAAGCTTTCTTT. This translates into CASSVLGIEAFF.

In its sample, this clone was seen a few times. The chain is built from TRBV5-1 and TRBJ2-7, with D tentatively TRBD2 (6 bases). CDR1 is SGHRS and CDR2 is YFSETQ in the germline V gene. The V end was cut by 4 bases, the J end by 2 bases, with 16 bases between. The CDR3 contains 15 residues. CDR3 DNA: TGCGCCAGCAGCCCCATAGCGGCTACCACCTACGAGCAGTACTTC. Residues: CASSPIAATTYEQYF.

The chain recombines TRBV18 with TRBJ1-1; D gene ambiguous. With 1 base removed from V and 6 bases from J, the gap between germline ends came to 6 bases. Germline V gives CDR1 KGHSH, CDR2 LQKENI. The CDR3 runs 12 residues. This CDR3 is CASSPRGSEAFF. CDR3 sequence (DNA): TGTGCCAGCTCACCACGTGGGTCTGAAGCTTTCTTT. Drawing the rest from reference TRBV18 and TRBJ1-1, the complete variable domain is NAGVMQNPRHLVRRRGQEARLRCSPMKGHSHVYWYRQLPEEGLKFMVYLQKENIIDESGMPKERFSAEFPKEGPSILRIQQVVRGDSAAYFCASSPRGSEAFFGQGTRLTVV.

This chain uses TRBV4-1 with TRBJ2-7; D is uncertain. Trimming took 1 base from V and 5 from J, leaving 9 bases between them. The CDR3 contains 13 residues. Germline V gene data show CDR1 as MGHRA and CDR2 as YSYEKL. This chain's CDR3 is CASSQAHSDEQYF. CDR3 nucleotides: TGCGCCAGCAGCCAAGCTCATTCAGACGAGCAGTACTTC.